This T cell receptor (beta chain) was obtained from a study of blood T cell repertoires in COVID-19. The overall study: T cells, B-cell-depleted T cells, or PBMCs supplied cDNA or gDNA.

The assay was immunoSEQ multiplex PCR, and TCRdb's table has in-frame clones only and misses some. Here the sample spans some 320,000 clones, 65% to 90% being singletons. The CDR3 covers 13 residues. Germline V gives CDR1 GTSNPN, CDR2 SVGIG (reference sequence). V lost 3 bases, J lost 8 bases, and 13 bases lay in between. The chain uses TRBV30 and TRBJ1-4; D might be TRBD1 (6 bases). The sequenced material came from peripheral blood. This clonotype originated in a human donor in a cohort sampled during active COVID-19. The DNA for the CDR3 is TGTGCCTGGAGCAACAGGGCTGTCGAAAAACTGTTTTTT. Translated: CAWSNRAVEKLFF.